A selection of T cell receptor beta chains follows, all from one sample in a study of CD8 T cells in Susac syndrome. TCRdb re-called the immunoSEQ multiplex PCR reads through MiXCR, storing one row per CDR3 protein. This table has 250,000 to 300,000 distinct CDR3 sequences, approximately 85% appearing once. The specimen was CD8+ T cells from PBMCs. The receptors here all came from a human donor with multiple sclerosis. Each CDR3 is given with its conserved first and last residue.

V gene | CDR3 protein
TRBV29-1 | CSVVGDNNEQFF
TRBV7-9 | CASSLAMASTEAFF
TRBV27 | CASSLGTLNTGELFF
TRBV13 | CASSKQGDGYTF
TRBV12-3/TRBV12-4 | CASPPGLSSDEQFF
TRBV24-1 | CATSDLGEGAYNEQFF
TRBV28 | CASSLGGASLEIF
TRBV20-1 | CSAREIGGKGEQYF
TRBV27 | CASSFASSNEQFF
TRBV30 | CAWTSGRLYNEQFF
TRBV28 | CASSPPGNQETQYF
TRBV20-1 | CSAHEGRRYNEQFF
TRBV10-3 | CAISGQQGVMNTEASF
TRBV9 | CASSAPRGLNEQFF